This T cell receptor (beta chain) stems from a study of PD-1 blockade in classical Hodgkin lymphoma. Findings and limits, study-wide: Complete responders possessed baseline diversity comparable to newly diagnosed patients.

On this clone: Its antigen remains unknown.

Brentuximab vedotin exposure varied, and every patient relapsed after autologous stem cell transplantation. CD4+ T cells were purified from thawed PBMCs by magnetic negative selection. The CDR3 is 14 amino acids. Deletions cut 1 base from V and 3 bases from J, with 10 bases between. Germline CDR1 is MNHEY and CDR2 is SMNVEV (reference sequence). Profiled with immunoSEQ multiplex PCR; TCRdb holds only in-frame clones, not every one. The sample has tens of thousands of clones, over 75% seen once. The clonotype was recovered from a human donor with classical Hodgkin lymphoma. Sample: CD4+ T cells from blood, taken at baseline. The chain couples TRBV27 to TRBJ2-7, with D uncertain. The CDR3 DNA is TGTGCCAGCAGTTTATACAGCTTGGGCTACGAGCAGTACTTC. As protein: CASSLYSLGYEQYF.